The 20 T cell receptor beta chains in this list originate from one sample, sequenced in a study of T cell changes during pregnancy in multiple sclerosis. Some clones are missing from TCRdb's copy, which holds only in-frame ones; the method was immunoSEQ multiplex PCR. Here the sample spans just under 65,000 clones, 90% to 95% being singletons. The sample consisted of peripheral blood, taken in the third trimester of pregnancy. Source of these receptors: a female donor in good health, enrolled as a control in a pregnancy study.

This clone turned up a few times. The J gene is TRBJ2-7, the V gene TRBV4-1, with D possibly matching TRBD1 (6 bases). Germline V gene sequence: CDR1 MGHRA, CDR2 YSYEKL. V dropped 6 bases and J dropped 0 bases, with 12 bases sitting between them. This CDR3 has 14 residues. The CDR3 reads CASSRETGSYEQYF. The CDR3 DNA reads TGCGCCAGCAGTCGCGAGACAGGCTCCTACGAGCAGTACTTC.

The chain has TRBV5-1 and TRBJ1-2, with 7 bases aligning to TRBD1. The trim removed 4 bases at V and 9 bases at J, leaving 6 bases unmatched. Germline CDR1 and CDR2: SGHRS and YFSETQ. The CDR3 is 12 residues long. CDR3 residues: CASSVDRASYTF. The DNA for the CDR3 is TGCGCCAGCAGCGTTGACAGGGCGAGCTACACCTTC.

The chain combines TRBV29-1 with TRBJ2-1; D unresolved. Germline V CDR1 and CDR2: SQVTM, ANQGSEA. The CDR3 has 14 amino acids. V gave up 5 bases and J gave up 4 bases, with 15 bases separating them. CDR3 region: CSVRVSMGYNEQFF. DNA of the CDR3: TGCAGCGTTCGGGTGTCAATGGGTTACAATGAGCAGTTCTTC.

This chain uses TRBV27 with TRBJ1-5, with D perhaps matching TRBD1 (6 bases). V was pared by 5 bases and J by 4 bases, with 15 bases between. This CDR3 region has 15 residues. The germline V gene encodes CDR1 MNHEY and CDR2 SMNVEV (reference sequence). The CDR3 region is CASSPGHSTNQPQHF. Written as DNA, the CDR3 is TGTGCCAGCAGTCCGGGACATAGCACGAATCAGCCCCAGCATTTT.

The rearrangement links TRBV5-6 to TRBJ2-6; D is ambiguous. The ends were cut back, 6 bases at V and 0 bases at J, with 13 bases in the middle. Looked up from germline, CDR1 is SGHDT and CDR2 is YYEEEE. This CDR3 has 16 residues. Here the CDR3 reads CASTPELNSGANVLTF. CDR3 nucleotide sequence: TGTGCCAGCACCCCGGAGCTGAACTCTGGGGCCAACGTCCTGACTTTC.

CDR3 in amino acids: CASSGDSMNTEAFF. The CDR3 bases are TGTGCCAGCAGTGGGGACAGTATGAACACTGAAGCTTTCTTT. V and J are TRBV6-5 and TRBJ1-1; the match to TRBD1 covers 7 bases. The CDR3 runs 14 residues. Losses at the gene ends were 5 bases for V and 0 bases for J; bases not matched to a gene: 3. Germline V gene lookup returns CDR1 MNHEY and CDR2 SVGAGI.

The chain recombines TRBV5-6 with TRBJ2-7; the match to TRBD2 covers 8 bases. The CDR3 is 14 amino acids. Germline CDR1 reads SGHDT; CDR2 reads YYEEEE. Losses at the gene ends were 0 bases for V and 7 bases for J; bases not matched to a gene: 6. The CDR3, as DNA: TGTGCCAGCAGCTTGGTCGGGGGGGCCCGAGAGCAGTACTTC. Residues: CASSLVGGAREQYF.

The chain joins TRBV9 to TRBJ1-1; the match to TRBD1 covers 9 bases. The germline V gene has CDR1 SGDLS and CDR2 YYNGEE. The CDR3 is 15 residues long. Trimming removed 0 bases from V and 2 bases from J; junction bases left unmatched: 2. In nucleotides, the CDR3 is TGTGCCAGCAGCGTAGTACAGGGGGCTAACACTGAAGCTTTCTTT. This translates into CASSVVQGANTEAFF. Using reference TRBV9 and TRBJ1-1 for the parts outside the CDR3, the full variable domain is DSGVTQTPKHLITATGQRVTLRCSPRSGDLSVYWYQQSLDQGLQFLIQYYNGEERAKGNILERFSAQQFPDLHSELNLSSLELGDSALYFCASSVVQGANTEAFFGQGTRLTVV.

Here the CDR3 DNA reads TGCGCCAGCAGCCAAGGTAGCGGTAGCGGGGGCACAGATACGCAGTATTTT. Protein sequence: CASSQGSGSGGTDTQYF. V is TRBV4-1 and J is TRBJ2-3; TRBD2 matches 8 bases. The J segment lost 1 base and the V segment lost 1 base, leaving 7 bases of the junction unmatched. Germline V gene lookup returns CDR1 MGHRA and CDR2 YSYEKL. The CDR3 loop spans 17 amino acids.

The chain couples TRBV4-1 to TRBJ2-2; D may be TRBD2 (6 bases). The CDR3 has 16 residues. V lost 7 bases, J lost 4 bases, and 19 bases lay in between. CDR1 and CDR2 from the germline V gene are MGHRA and YSYEKL. Written as DNA, the CDR3 is TGCGCCAGCAACAAGGAGGGGTGGACTACCACCGGGGAGCTGTTTTTT. Its protein is CASNKEGWTTTGELFF.

The rearrangement joins TRBV2 to TRBJ1-2, with no clear D. Germline V CDR1 and CDR2: SNHLY, FYNNEI. The CDR3 length is 13 residues. V was clipped by 6 bases and J by 4 bases, with 12 bases between them. The CDR3 loop reads CASSDSPRYGYTF. The CDR3 DNA reads TGTGCCAGCAGCGACTCCCCGCGCTATGGCTACACCTTC. Filled out from reference TRBV2 and TRBJ1-2, the complete variable domain reads EPEVTQTPSHQVTQMGQEVILRCVPISNHLYFYWYRQILGQKVEFLVSFYNNEISEKSEIFDDQFSVERPDGSNFTLKIRSTKLEDSAMYFCASSDSPRYGYTFGSGTRLTVV.

The chain is built from TRBV19 and TRBJ1-5; D is ambiguous. This CDR3 has 15 amino acids. Germline CDR1 is LNHDA and CDR2 is SQIVND (reference sequence). V was cut by 3 bases and J by 2 bases, with 11 bases left in between. The CDR3 spells CASSINLEGNQPQHF. DNA for the CDR3: TGTGCCAGTAGTATCAATCTTGAGGGCAATCAGCCCCAGCATTTT.

This CDR3 is CASGLGMNTEAFF. CDR3 nucleotide sequence: TGTGCCAGTGGGCTGGGCATGAACACTGAAGCTTTCTTT. The chain employs TRBV7-3 and TRBJ1-1; D is uncertain. Germline V gene lookup returns CDR1 SGHTA and CDR2 FQGTGA. V was cut by 9 bases and J by 0 bases, with 11 bases left in between. The CDR3 spans 13 residues.

This clone was counted a single time. V usage is TRBV14 and J usage is TRBJ1-1, with 9 positions matching TRBD1. Trimming at V came to 5 bases and at J to 4 bases, leaving 5 bases not matched to a gene. This CDR3 has 14 amino acids. Germline V gives CDR1 SGHDN, CDR2 FVKESK. CDR3 bases: TGTGCCAGCAGCGAATACAGGGGGCCCACTGAAGCTTTCTTT. It is translated as CASSEYRGPTEAFF.

The V call is TRBV7-8, the J call TRBJ1-5; the match to TRBD1 covers 11 bases. The CDR3 is 16 amino acids. Germline V gene lookup returns CDR1 SGHVS and CDR2 FQNEAQ. The V and J ends lost 4 bases and 2 bases, in that order; junction bases with no gene match: 4. CDR3 DNA sequence: TGTGCCAGCAGCTCCGGGACAGGGGGAGGCAATCAGCCCCAGCATTTT. Its protein product is CASSSGTGGGNQPQHF.

The chain joins TRBV15 to TRBJ2-3; the match to TRBD2 covers 8 bases. The germline V gene has CDR1 LNHNV and CDR2 YYDKDF (reference sequence). Losses at the gene ends were 1 base for V and 2 bases for J; bases not matched to a gene: 5. This CDR3 spans 16 amino acids. The CDR3: CATSRGSGRTTDTQYF. The CDR3 nucleotides are TGTGCCACCAGCAGAGGCAGCGGGAGAACCACAGATACGCAGTATTTT.

The chain is built from TRBV19 and TRBJ2-1, with TRBD2 matching over 8 bases. The CDR3 is made up of 14 amino acids. With V trimmed by 3 bases and J by 10 bases, 8 bases remained unmatched. The germline gives CDR1 LNHDA, CDR2 SQIVND (reference sequence). For the CDR3, the DNA is TGTGCCAGTAGTATGGGACTAGGAGTAGGCGAGCAGTTCTTC. This gives the protein CASSMGLGVGEQFF. The full variable domain, in which reference TRBV19 and TRBJ2-1 provide the parts outside the CDR3, is DGGITQSPKYLFRKEGQNVTLSCEQNLNHDAMYWYRQDPGQGLRLIYYSQIVNDFQKGDIAEGYSVSREKKESFPLTVTSAQKNPTAFYLCASSMGLGVGEQFFGPGTRLTVL.

V is TRBV2 and J is TRBJ1-2; tentative D call: TRBD1 (5 bases). This CDR3 has 14 residues. With 2 bases removed from V and 5 bases from J, the gap between germline ends came to 12 bases. CDR1 and CDR2 from the germline V gene are SNHLY and FYNNEI. The CDR3 sequence is CASSESVGGYGYTF. The CDR3 DNA follows: TGTGCCAGCAGTGAATCCGTTGGGGGGTATGGCTACACCTTC.

The rearrangement links TRBV9 to TRBJ2-7; D call uncertain. The CDR3 has 13 residues. Trimming removed 0 bases from V and 0 bases from J, with 4 bases in between. Germline CDR1 reads SGDLS; CDR2 reads YYNGEE. CDR3 region: CASSVGHSYEQYF. CDR3 in DNA: TGTGCCAGCAGCGTAGGACACTCCTACGAGCAGTACTTC.

In DNA form, the CDR3 reads TGTGCCAGTAGTCCAACAGGTGGCCCTGTCCCCTACGAGCAGTACTTC. Encoded protein: CASSPTGGPVPYEQYF. The chain couples TRBV19 to TRBJ2-7; TRBD1 is a possible D gene (5 bases). Germline V gene sequence: CDR1 LNHDA, CDR2 SQIVND (reference sequence). CDR3 size: 16 residues. V shed 5 bases and J shed 2 bases, with 19 bases lying between them.